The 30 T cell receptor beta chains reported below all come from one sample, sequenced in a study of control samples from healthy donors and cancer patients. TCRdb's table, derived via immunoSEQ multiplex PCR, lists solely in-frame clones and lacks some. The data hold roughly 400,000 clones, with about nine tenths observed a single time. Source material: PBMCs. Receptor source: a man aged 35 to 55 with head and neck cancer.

In DNA, the CDR3 is TGTGCCAGTAGTATAGATCTTCGCGCCTCCTACGAGCAGTACTTC. Translation: CASSIDLRASYEQYF. V gene TRBV19 combines with J gene TRBJ2-7; no clear D. The ends were cut back, 0 bases at V and 0 bases at J, with 9 bases in the middle. The length of the CDR3 is 15 residues. Germline CDR1 reads LNHDA; CDR2 reads SQIVND (reference sequence).

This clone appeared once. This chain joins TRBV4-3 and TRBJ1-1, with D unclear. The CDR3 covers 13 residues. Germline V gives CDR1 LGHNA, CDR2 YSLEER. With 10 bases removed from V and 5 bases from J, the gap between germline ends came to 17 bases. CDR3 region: CANSHWTNTEAFF. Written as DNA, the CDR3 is TGCGCCAACAGTCACTGGACGAATACTGAAGCTTTCTTT.

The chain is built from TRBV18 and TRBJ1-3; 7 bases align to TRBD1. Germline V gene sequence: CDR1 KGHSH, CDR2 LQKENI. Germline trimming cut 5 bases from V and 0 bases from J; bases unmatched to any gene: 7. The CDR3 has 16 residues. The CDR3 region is CASSLGDSSSGNTIYF. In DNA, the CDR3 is TGTGCCAGCTCATTGGGGGACAGTAGCTCTGGAAACACCATATATTTT.

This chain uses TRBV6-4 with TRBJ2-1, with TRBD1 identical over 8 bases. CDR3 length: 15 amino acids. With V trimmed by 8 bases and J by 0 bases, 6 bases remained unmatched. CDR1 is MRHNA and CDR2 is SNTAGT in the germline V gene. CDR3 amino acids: CASPTGESSYNEQFF. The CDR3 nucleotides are TGTGCCAGCCCGACAGGGGAGAGCTCCTACAATGAGCAGTTCTTC.

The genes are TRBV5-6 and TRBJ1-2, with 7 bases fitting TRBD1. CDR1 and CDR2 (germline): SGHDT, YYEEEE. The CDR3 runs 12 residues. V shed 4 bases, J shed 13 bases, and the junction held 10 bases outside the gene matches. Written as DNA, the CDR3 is TGTGCCAGCAGCCCGGCCGACAGGGTTTTCACCTTC. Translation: CASSPADRVFTF.

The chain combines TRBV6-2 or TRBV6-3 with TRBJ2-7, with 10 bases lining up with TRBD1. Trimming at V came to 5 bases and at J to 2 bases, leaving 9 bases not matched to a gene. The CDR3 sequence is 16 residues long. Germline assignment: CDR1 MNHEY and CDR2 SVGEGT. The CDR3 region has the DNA TGTGCCAGCAGTGACAGACAGGGGGCCACCGCCTACGAGCAGTACTTC. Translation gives CASSDRQGATAYEQYF.

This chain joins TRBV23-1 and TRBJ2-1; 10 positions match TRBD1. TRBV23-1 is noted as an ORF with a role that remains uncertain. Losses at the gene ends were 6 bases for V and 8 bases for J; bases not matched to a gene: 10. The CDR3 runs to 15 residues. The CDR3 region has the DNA TGCGCCAGCAGCCCTCCGGGACAGGGGATTGATGAGCAGTTCTTC. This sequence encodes CASSPPGQGIDEQFF.

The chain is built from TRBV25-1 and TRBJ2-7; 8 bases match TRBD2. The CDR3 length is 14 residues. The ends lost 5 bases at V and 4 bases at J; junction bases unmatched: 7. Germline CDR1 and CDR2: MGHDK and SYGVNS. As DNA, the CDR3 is TGTGCCAGCAGTCACGTCGGCGGGAGGTACGAGCAGTACTTC. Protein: CASSHVGGRYEQYF.

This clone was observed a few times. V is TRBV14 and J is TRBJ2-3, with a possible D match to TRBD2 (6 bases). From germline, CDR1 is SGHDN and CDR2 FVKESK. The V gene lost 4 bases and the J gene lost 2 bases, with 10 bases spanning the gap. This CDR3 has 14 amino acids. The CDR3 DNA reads TGTGCCAGCAGCCCAGGACTATCCACAGATACGCAGTATTTT. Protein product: CASSPGLSTDTQYF.

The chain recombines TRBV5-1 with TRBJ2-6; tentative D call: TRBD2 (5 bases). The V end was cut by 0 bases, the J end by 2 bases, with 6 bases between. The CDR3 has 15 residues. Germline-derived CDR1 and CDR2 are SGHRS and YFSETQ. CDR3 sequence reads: CASSLGETGANVLTF. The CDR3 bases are TGCGCCAGCAGCTTGGGGGAGACTGGGGCCAACGTCCTGACTTTC.

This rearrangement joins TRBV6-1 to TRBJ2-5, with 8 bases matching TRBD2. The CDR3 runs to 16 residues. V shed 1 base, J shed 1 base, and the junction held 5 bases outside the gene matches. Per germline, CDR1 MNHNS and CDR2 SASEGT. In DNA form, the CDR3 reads TGTGCCAGCAGTGAAGTTGGGCGGGGGGTCCAAGAGACCCAGTACTTC. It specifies CASSEVGRGVQETQYF.

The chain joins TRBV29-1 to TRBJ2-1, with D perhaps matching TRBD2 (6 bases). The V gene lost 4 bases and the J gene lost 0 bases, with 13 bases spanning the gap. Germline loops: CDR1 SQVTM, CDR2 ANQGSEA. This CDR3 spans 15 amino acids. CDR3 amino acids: CSVGRGQSSYNEQFF. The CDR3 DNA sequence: TGCAGCGTTGGGAGGGGCCAAAGCTCCTACAATGAGCAGTTCTTC.

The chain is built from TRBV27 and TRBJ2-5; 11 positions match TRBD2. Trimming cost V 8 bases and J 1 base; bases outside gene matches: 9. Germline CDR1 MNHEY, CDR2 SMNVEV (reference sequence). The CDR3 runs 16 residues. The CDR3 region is CASRGLAGGIQETQYF. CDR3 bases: TGTGCCAGCCGGGGGCTAGCGGGGGGAATCCAAGAGACCCAGTACTTC.

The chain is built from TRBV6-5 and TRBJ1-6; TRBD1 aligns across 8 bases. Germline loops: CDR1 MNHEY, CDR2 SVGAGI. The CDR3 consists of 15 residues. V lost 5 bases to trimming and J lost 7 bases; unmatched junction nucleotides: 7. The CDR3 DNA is TGTGCCAGCAGTCTCAGGGGGCGGGGGAATTCACCCCTCCACTTT. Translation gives CASSLRGRGNSPLHF.

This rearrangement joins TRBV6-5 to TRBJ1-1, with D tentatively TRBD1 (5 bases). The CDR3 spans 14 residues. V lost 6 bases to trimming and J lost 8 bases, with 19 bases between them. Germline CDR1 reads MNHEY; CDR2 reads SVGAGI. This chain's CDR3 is CASRYAPTVPEAFF. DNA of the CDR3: TGTGCCAGCAGGTACGCTCCGACAGTTCCCGAAGCTTTCTTT.

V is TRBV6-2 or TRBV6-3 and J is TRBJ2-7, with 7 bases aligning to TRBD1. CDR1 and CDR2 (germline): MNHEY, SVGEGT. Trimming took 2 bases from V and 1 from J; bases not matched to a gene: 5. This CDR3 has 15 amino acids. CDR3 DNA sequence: TGTGCCAGCAGTTACGGACAGGTGATGTCCTACGAGCAGTACTTC. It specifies CASSYGQVMSYEQYF.

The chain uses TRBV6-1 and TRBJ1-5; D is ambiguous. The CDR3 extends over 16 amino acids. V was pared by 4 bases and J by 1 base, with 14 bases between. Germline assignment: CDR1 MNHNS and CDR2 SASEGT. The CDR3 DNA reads TGTGCCAGCAGTGCCCCATCGGGTTTCAGCAATCAGCCCCAGCATTTT. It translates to CASSAPSGFSNQPQHF.

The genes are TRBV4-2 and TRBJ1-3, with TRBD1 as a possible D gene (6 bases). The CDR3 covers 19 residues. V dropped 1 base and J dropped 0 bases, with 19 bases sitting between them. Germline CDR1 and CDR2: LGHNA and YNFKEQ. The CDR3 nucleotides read TGTGCCAGCAGCCAAGGTCGCGTACAGGGAGATGTCTCTGGAAACACCATATATTTT. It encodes CASSQGRVQGDVSGNTIYF.

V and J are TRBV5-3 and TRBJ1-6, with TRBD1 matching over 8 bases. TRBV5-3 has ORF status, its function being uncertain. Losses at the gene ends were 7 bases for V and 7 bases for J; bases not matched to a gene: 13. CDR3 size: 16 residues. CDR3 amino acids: CARRRRGDRINSPLHF. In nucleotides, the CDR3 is TGTGCCAGACGCCGTCGGGGGGACAGGATAAATTCACCCCTCCACTTT.

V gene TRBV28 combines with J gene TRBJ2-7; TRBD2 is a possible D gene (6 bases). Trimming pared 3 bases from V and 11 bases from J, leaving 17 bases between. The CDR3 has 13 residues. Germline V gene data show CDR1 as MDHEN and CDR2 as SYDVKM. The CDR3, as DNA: TGTGCCAGCAGTTTCCCCGCTCGGAGGGCGGAGTACTTC. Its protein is CASSFPARRAEYF.

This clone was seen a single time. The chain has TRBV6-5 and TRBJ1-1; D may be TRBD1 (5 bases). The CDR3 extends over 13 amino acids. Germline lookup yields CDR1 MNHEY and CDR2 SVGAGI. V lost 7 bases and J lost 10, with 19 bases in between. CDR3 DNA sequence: TGTGCCAGCACTAGGGGCGGGGAGGGGAGAGCTTTCTTT. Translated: CASTRGGEGRAFF.

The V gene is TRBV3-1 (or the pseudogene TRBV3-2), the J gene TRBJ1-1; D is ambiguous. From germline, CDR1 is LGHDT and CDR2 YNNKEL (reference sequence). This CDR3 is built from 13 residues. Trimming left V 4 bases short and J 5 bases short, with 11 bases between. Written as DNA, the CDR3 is TGTGCCAGCAGCCCTCCGGGCGTAACTGAAGCTTTCTTT. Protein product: CASSPPGVTEAFF.

CDR3 nucleotides: TGCGCCAGCACCCGGGACAGTTCGCGATCTAATGAAAAACTGTTTTTT. The encoded protein is CASTRDSSRSNEKLFF. V gene TRBV5-1 combines with J gene TRBJ1-4; 7 bases fit TRBD1. Looked up from germline, CDR1 is SGHRS and CDR2 is YFSETQ. The V and J ends lost 6 bases and 3 bases, in that order; junction bases with no gene match: 11. This CDR3 comprises 16 residues.

CDR3: CASNGLANHEQYF. The CDR3 region has the DNA TGTGCCAGCAACGGACTAGCCAACCACGAGCAGTACTTC. The chain couples TRBV5-8 to TRBJ2-7; 8 nucleotides align to TRBD2. The germline CDR1 and CDR2 sequences are SGHTS and YDEGEE. The CDR3 spans 13 residues. The ends lost 6 bases at V and 5 bases at J; junction bases unmatched: 7.

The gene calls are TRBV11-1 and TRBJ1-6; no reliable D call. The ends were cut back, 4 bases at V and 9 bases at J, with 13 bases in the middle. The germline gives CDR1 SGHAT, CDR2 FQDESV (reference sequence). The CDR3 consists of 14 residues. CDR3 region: CASSYPDTSSPLHF. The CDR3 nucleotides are TGTGCCAGCAGCTACCCCGACACGTCTTCACCCCTCCACTTT. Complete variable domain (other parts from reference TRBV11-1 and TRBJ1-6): EAEVAQSPRYKITEKSQAVAFWCDPISGHATLYWYRQILGQGPELLVQFQDESVVDDSQLPKDRFSAERLKGVDSTLKIQPAELGDSAMYLCASSYPDTSSPLHFGNGTRLTVT.

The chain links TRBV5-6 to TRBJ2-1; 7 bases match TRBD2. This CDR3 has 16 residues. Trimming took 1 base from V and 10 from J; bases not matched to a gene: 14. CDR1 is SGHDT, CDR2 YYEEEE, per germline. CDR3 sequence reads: CASSLYLPLAGNEQFF. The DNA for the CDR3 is TGTGCCAGCAGCTTGTATCTCCCATTAGCGGGCAACGAGCAGTTCTTC.

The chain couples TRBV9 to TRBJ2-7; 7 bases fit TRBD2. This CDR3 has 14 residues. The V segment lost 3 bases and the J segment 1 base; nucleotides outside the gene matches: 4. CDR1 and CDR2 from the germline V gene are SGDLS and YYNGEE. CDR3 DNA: TGTGCCAGCAGCGGGGGACTATCTTCCTACGAGCAGTACTTC. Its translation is CASSGGLSSYEQYF.

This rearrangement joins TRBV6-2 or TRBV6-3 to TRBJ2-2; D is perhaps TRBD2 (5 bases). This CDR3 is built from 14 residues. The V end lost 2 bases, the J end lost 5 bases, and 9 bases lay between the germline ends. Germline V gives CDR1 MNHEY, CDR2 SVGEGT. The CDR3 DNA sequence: TGTGCCAGCAGTTACAGGAGGTCGACCGGGGAGCTGTTTTTT. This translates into CASSYRRSTGELFF.

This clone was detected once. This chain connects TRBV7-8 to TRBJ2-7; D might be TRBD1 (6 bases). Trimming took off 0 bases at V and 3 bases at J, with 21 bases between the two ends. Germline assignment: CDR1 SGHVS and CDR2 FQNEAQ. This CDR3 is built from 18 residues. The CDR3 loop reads CASSLARVRGPAGYEQYF. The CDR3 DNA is TGTGCCAGCAGCTTAGCGCGGGTCAGGGGACCGGCGGGCTACGAGCAGTACTTC. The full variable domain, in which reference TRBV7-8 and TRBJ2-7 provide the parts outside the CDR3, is GAGVSQSPRYKVAKRGQDVALRCDPISGHVSLFWYQQALGQGPEFLTYFQNEAQLDKSGLPSDRFFAERPEGSVSTLKIQRTQQEDSAVYLCASSLARVRGPAGYEQYFGPGTRLTVT.

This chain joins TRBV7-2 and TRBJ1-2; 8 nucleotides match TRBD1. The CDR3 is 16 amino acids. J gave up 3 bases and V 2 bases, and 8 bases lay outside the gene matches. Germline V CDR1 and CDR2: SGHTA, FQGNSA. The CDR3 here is CASSLLLGQGYYGYTF. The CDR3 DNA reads TGTGCCAGCAGCTTACTCCTTGGACAGGGCTACTATGGCTACACCTTC.